Listed below are T cell receptor beta chains from one sample, sequenced in a study of STAT3 mutations in large granular lymphocyte leukemia. TCRdb's copy holds only in-frame clones and misses some; the assay was immunoSEQ multiplex PCR. Of more than 6,500 clones in the sample, roughly 79% are singletons; the top ten hold roughly 27%. Sequenced material: peripheral blood mononuclear cells. All receptors come from a woman in her forties with T-cell large granular lymphocyte leukemia. Some clones in this sample may be carry-over from other donors' samples. The CDR3 runs from the conserved cysteine through the conserved F or W. The order of the fields is D gene, V gene, J gene, CDR3 DNA, CDR3 protein. D genes are given only for firm matches.

>.|TRBV4-1|TRBJ2-3
TGCGCCAGCAGCCACGGTCCCTCGGAGGGGACAGATACGCAGTATTTT
CASSHGPSEGTDTQYF
>.|TRBV5-1|TRBJ1-2
TGCGCCAGCAGCCCGCAGACAGCTTTGGCTAACTATGGCTACACCTTC
CASSPQTALANYGYTF
>.|TRBV5-6|TRBJ1-1
TGTGCCAGCAGCTTTCAGGGAACCGCTGAAGCTTTCTTT
CASSFQGTAEAFF
>.|TRBV7-8|TRBJ2-5
TGTGCCAGCAGCTTTCAGGGGTCACTTATTGGAGAGACCCAGTACTTC
CASSFQGSLIGETQYF
>.|TRBV7-9|TRBJ2-7
TGTGCCAGCAGCATACAGGGCAACTACGAGCAGTACTTC
CASSIQGNYEQYF